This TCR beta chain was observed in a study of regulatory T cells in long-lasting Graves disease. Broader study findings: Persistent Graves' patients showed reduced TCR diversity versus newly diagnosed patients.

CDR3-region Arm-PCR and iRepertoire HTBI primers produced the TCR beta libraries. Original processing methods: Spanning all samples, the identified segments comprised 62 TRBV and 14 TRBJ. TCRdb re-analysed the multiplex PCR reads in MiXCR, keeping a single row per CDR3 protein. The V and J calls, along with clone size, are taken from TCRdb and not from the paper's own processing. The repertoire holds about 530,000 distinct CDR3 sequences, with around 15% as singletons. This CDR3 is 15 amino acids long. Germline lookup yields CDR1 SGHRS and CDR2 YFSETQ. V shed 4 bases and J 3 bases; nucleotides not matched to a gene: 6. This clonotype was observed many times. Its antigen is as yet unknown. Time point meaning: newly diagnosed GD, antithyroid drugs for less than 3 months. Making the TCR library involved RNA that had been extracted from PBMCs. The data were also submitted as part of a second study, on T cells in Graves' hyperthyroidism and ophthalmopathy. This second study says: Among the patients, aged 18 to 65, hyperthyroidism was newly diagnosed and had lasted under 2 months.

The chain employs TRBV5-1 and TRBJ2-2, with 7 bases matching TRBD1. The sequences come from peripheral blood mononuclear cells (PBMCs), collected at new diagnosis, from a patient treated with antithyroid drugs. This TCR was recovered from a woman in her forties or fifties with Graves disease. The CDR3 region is CASSEGGADTGELFF. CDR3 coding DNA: TGCGCCAGCAGCGAAGGGGGCGCGGACACCGGGGAGCTGTTTTTT. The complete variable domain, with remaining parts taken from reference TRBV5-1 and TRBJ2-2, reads KAGVTQTPRYLIKTRGQQVTLSCSPISGHRSVSWYQQTPGQGLQFLFEYFSETQRNKGNFPGRFSGRQFSNSRSEMNVSTLELGDSALYLCASSEGGADTGELFFGEGSRLTVL.